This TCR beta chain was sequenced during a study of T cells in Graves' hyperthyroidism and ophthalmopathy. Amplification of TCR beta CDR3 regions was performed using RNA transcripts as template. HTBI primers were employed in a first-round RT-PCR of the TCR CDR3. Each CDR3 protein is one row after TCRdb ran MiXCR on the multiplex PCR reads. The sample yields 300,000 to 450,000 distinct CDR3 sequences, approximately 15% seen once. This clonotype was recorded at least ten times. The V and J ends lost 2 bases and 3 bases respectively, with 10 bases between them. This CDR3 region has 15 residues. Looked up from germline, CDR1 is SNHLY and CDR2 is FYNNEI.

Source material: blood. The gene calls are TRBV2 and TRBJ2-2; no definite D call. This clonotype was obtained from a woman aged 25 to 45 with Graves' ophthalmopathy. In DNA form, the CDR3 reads TGTGCCAGCAGTGAAAGGCAGACTTACACCGGGGAGCTGTTTTTT. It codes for CASSERQTYTGELFF. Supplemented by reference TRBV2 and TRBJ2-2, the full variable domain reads EPEVTQTPSHQVTQMGQEVILRCVPISNHLYFYWYRQILGQKVEFLVSFYNNEISEKSEIFDDQFSVERPDGSNFTLKIRSTKLEDSAMYFCASSERQTYTGELFFGEGSRLTVL.